The source of this T cell receptor beta chain is a study of T cell repertoires in cytomegalovirus infection. Study-level results: HLA-C-restricted CMV clonotypes gave the most frequent clonotype in two of eight donors.

TCRdb re-called the reads through MiXCR, storing one row per CDR3 protein. This sample has about half a million distinct CDR3 sequences, with roughly 34% found just once. The germline CDR1 and CDR2 sequences are SGHTA and FQGTGA. This CDR3 is 14 amino acids long. J was trimmed by 8 bases and V by 2 bases; bases with no gene match: 6. This clonotype was counted only a few times. Antigen unknown. The material was cultured PBMCs, obtained from culture after CMV antigen stimulation. V is TRBV7-3 and J is TRBJ2-1; TRBD2 matches at 7 bases. The receptor was derived from a human donor in good health (CMV status not recorded). Some clones in this sample may be carry-over from other donors' samples. CDR3 sequence reads: CASSLGGLVDEQFF. The CDR3, as DNA: TGTGCCAGCAGCTTAGGAGGACTAGTGGATGAGCAGTTCTTC.